Listed below are T cell receptor beta chains from one sample, sequenced in a study of blood T cell repertoires in COVID-19. Generated by immunoSEQ multiplex PCR, the TCRdb table keeps only in-frame clones and is missing some. The table includes some 150,000 clones, almost 90% detected once. The specimen was peripheral blood. The source is a human donor in a cohort sampled during active COVID-19. Each CDR3 is given with its conserved first and last residue. D genes are given only for firm matches. Size is omitted from some rows. Given values are once, few, many or a class for expanded clones.

TGTGCCAGCAGCTTAGTGACAGGTTCTGGAAACACCATATATTTT	CASSLVTGSGNTIYF	TRBV7-9	TRBJ1-3	once	.
TGTGCCAGCAGCCAACAGGGTGGCCGGGGAGGAGATGGCTACACCTTC	CASSQQGGRGGDGYTF	TRBV4-2	TRBJ1-2	.	.
TGTGCCACCAGTGTGGGAGCTAACTATGGCTACACCTTC	CATSVGANYGYTF	TRBV24-1	TRBJ1-2	.	.
TGTGCCAGCTCGACTGTAGCGGGAGGGACTGAGACCCAGTACTTC	CASSTVAGGTETQYF	TRBV5-4	TRBJ2-5	.	TRBD2
TGTGCCAGCAGCTTCCGGGGGGGCAGTGAGACCCAGTACTTC	CASSFRGGSETQYF	TRBV7-3	TRBJ2-5	.	TRBD2
TGTGCCACCTACAGGGGCTATGGCTACACCTTC	CATYRGYGYTF	TRBV28	TRBJ1-2	.	TRBD1
TGTGCCAGCAGCTCTAAGGACAGGGACTATGGCTACACCTTC	CASSSKDRDYGYTF	TRBV7-9	TRBJ1-2	.	TRBD1
TGTGCCAGCAGAGCCGGGACTAGCGGGACCAATGAGCAGTTCTTC	CASRAGTSGTNEQFF	TRBV2	TRBJ2-1	.	TRBD2
TGTGCCAGCAGTTACAGCGGGACAGGGTTTGGTGAGCAGTTCTTC	CASSYSGTGFGEQFF	TRBV6-6	TRBJ2-1	.	TRBD1
TGTGCCAGCAGCCTAACTAGCGGGGGCCTGCTCTCCTACGAGCAGTACTTC	CASSLTSGGLLSYEQYF	TRBV4-2	TRBJ2-7	.	TRBD2
TGCGCCAGCAGCCCCAAGAACATCCCTAATGAAAAACTGTTTTTT	CASSPKNIPNEKLFF	TRBV4-3	TRBJ1-4	.	.
TGTGCCAGCAGCTTAGCGGGGGGCCAAGAGACCCAGTACTTC	CASSLAGGQETQYF	TRBV7-2	TRBJ2-5	.	.
TGTGCCAGCAGCCCACACGGGGTGGGTACTGAAGCTTTCTTT	CASSPHGVGTEAFF	TRBV7-8	TRBJ1-1	many	.
TGTGCCAGCAGCAAAGAAGCGGGAGTAAAGGGCTACGAGCAGTACTTC	CASSKEAGVKGYEQYF	TRBV4-2	TRBJ2-7	.	TRBD2
TGTGCCAGCAGCCCCCAGGCGGGCGTTATCACAGATACGCAGTATTTT	CASSPQAGVITDTQYF	TRBV7-3	TRBJ2-3	.	.
TGTGCCAGCAATCGCCTAGCGGGGGGCTACGAGCAGTACTTC	CASNRLAGGYEQYF	TRBV6-5	TRBJ2-7	.	TRBD2
TGTGCCAGCAGCCAAGGTCGGACAGCCCTCACCGGGGAGCTGTTTTTT	CASSQGRTALTGELFF	TRBV4-2	TRBJ2-2	.	.
TGTGCCAGCAGCTTAATGTTGGCGGGAGAGACCCAGTACTTC	CASSLMLAGETQYF	TRBV11-2	TRBJ2-5	.	.